This entry lists 32 T cell receptor beta chains sequenced from one sample in a study of cytomegalovirus exposure and HLA in healthy donors. This table comes from immunoSEQ multiplex PCR, and its TCRdb copy is limited to in-frame clones, with some not included. The table has 47,000 or so clones, about 91% seen once. Sequencing was done on a sample of PBMCs. Receptor source: a man aged 18 to 29 in good health and CMV-seronegative.

The chain couples TRBV28 to TRBJ2-5, with a weak D call TRBD2 (6 bases). Germline values: CDR1 MDHEN, CDR2 SYDVKM. CDR3 length: 16 amino acids. V was shortened by 6 bases and J by 1 base, with 18 bases between the two germline ends. Written as DNA, the CDR3 is TGTGCCAGCAGCTTTAGACTAAGCGGGCCCCAAGAGACCCAGTACTTC. Residues: CASSFRLSGPQETQYF.

V usage is TRBV12-5 and J usage is TRBJ2-1, with D uncertain. CDR1 is LGHNT, CDR2 FRNRAP, per germline. The CDR3 length is 13 residues. Trimming took 7 bases from V and 3 from J, leaving 10 bases between them. DNA for the CDR3: TGTGCTAGTGCCGCCTCGGTCTACAATGAGCAGTTCTTC. Its protein is CASAASVYNEQFF.

This chain connects TRBV6-1 to TRBJ2-7; weak D call: TRBD2 (6 bases). The germline V gene encodes CDR1 MNHNS and CDR2 SASEGT. V shed 1 base and J shed 1 base, with 11 bases lying between them. The CDR3 extends over 15 amino acids. The DNA of the CDR3 is TGTGCCAGCAGTGAAGGGGCTAGCGAGTCCTACGAGCAGTACTTC. Its translation: CASSEGASESYEQYF.

For the CDR3, the DNA is TGTGCCAGCAGGGAGGCGTGGGGTCAGCCCCAGCATTTT. Protein product: CASREAWGQPQHF. The chain carries TRBV6-1 and TRBJ1-5; D is unclear. This CDR3 region has 13 residues. Trimming left V 6 bases short and J 6 bases short, with 12 bases between. From germline, CDR1 is MNHNS and CDR2 SASEGT.

The chain recombines TRBV13 with TRBJ2-5, with 10 bases that match TRBD2. V shed 2 bases and J 4 bases; nucleotides not matched to a gene: 1. This CDR3 is built from 14 residues. Per germline, CDR1 PRHDT and CDR2 FYEKMQ (reference sequence). The CDR3 loop is CASSLRLAGETQYF. The DNA for the CDR3 is TGTGCCAGCAGCTTAAGACTAGCGGGAGAGACCCAGTACTTC.

The rearrangement links TRBV28 to TRBJ2-7, with 11 bases aligning to TRBD2. V shed 5 bases and J 6 bases; nucleotides not matched to a gene: 9. Germline V gene lookup returns CDR1 MDHEN and CDR2 SYDVKM. This CDR3 region has 15 residues. The CDR3 reads CASSVLAGERREQYF. CDR3 DNA: TGTGCCAGCAGTGTACTAGCGGGAGAACGTCGCGAGCAGTACTTC.

This sequence joins TRBV30 and TRBJ1-4, with D perhaps TRBD1 (5 bases). The ends were cut back, 0 bases at V and 8 bases at J, with 10 bases in the middle. Germline V gene data show CDR1 as GTSNPN and CDR2 as SVGIG (reference sequence). This CDR3 contains 13 residues. The chain's CDR3 is CAWSVGRQEKLFF. CDR3 in DNA: TGTGCCTGGAGTGTAGGAAGACAGGAAAAACTGTTTTTT. Full variable domain (rest looked up from reference TRBV30 and TRBJ1-4): SQTIHQWPATLVQPVGSPLSLECTVEGTSNPNLYWYRQAAGRGLQLLFYSVGIGQISSEVPQNLSASRPQDRQFILSSKKLLLSDSGFYLCAWSVGRQEKLFFGSGTQLSVL.

The gene calls are TRBV4-1 and TRBJ2-5; tentatively, D is TRBD1 (6 bases). The V gene lost 1 base and the J gene lost 3 bases, with 6 bases spanning the gap. The germline V gene encodes CDR1 MGHRA and CDR2 YSYEKL. The CDR3 is 13 residues long. CDR3 region: CASSQGDKETQYF. The CDR3 bases are TGCGCCAGCAGCCAAGGGGACAAAGAGACCCAGTACTTC.

The chain combines TRBV20-1 with TRBJ1-2; D is possibly TRBD1 (5 bases). Germline V lookup: CDR1 DFQATT, CDR2 SNEGSKA (reference sequence). The CDR3 spans 10 residues. V was trimmed by 5 bases and J by 12 bases, leaving 13 bases between them. The CDR3 bases are TGCAGTGCTCCGACAGTTTCCGACACCTTC. Translating it yields CSAPTVSDTF.

The V gene is TRBV28, the J gene TRBJ1-2, with a tentative D call TRBD1 (6 bases). Germline V lookup: CDR1 MDHEN, CDR2 SYDVKM. This CDR3 is 14 amino acids long. V was trimmed by 6 bases and J by 7 bases, leaving 18 bases between them. The CDR3: CASRDSGEGAGYTF. The CDR3, as DNA: TGTGCCAGCAGGGACTCAGGGGAGGGCGCTGGCTACACCTTC.

The J gene is TRBJ2-7, the V gene TRBV9, with TRBD1 identical over 7 bases. Trimming at V came to 0 bases and at J to 2 bases, leaving 8 bases not matched to a gene. Germline CDR1 reads SGDLS; CDR2 reads YYNGEE. This CDR3 spans 16 amino acids. CDR3 residues: CASSVGAMDRTYEQYF. For the CDR3, the DNA is TGTGCCAGCAGCGTAGGTGCAATGGACAGGACCTACGAGCAGTACTTC.

The count of this clone is one. The V and J genes are TRBV28 and TRBJ2-1; 11 bases match TRBD1. The CDR3 extends over 16 amino acids. From germline, CDR1 is MDHEN and CDR2 SYDVKM. V shed 5 bases, J shed 6 bases, and the junction held 9 bases outside the gene matches. The CDR3 here is CASSISGTGGINEQFF. The CDR3 DNA is TGTGCCAGCAGTATCTCCGGGACAGGGGGTATCAATGAGCAGTTCTTC.

V gene TRBV11-3 combines with J gene TRBJ1-1, with D perhaps TRBD1 (5 bases). The length of the CDR3 is 15 residues. Germline CDR1 reads SGHNT; CDR2 reads YENEEA. V was shortened by 4 bases and J by 3 bases, with 15 bases between the two germline ends. The CDR3, as DNA: TGTGCCAGCAGCTCCCCCCCCCGGGGGTACACTGAAGCTTTCTTT. The encoded protein is CASSSPPRGYTEAFF.

The V call is TRBV5-1, the J call TRBJ1-5; D is perhaps TRBD1 (5 bases). Germline V gene data show CDR1 as SGHRS and CDR2 as YFSETQ. The V end lost 4 bases, the J end lost 0 bases, and 11 bases lay between the germline ends. This CDR3 has 15 residues. The CDR3 region has the DNA TGCGCCAGCAGCCTAGGACAAAATAGCAATCAGCCCCAGCATTTT. Translated, it gives CASSLGQNSNQPQHF.

The chain carries TRBV12-5 and TRBJ2-5, with D possibly matching TRBD1 (6 bases). CDR1 and CDR2 (germline): LGHNT, FRNRAP. The CDR3 has 15 amino acids. Trimming took 6 bases from V and 7 from J, leaving 21 bases between them. The CDR3 DNA reads TGTGCTAGTGGCCCGGACAGCTTTGAAGAGTGGACCCAGTACTTC. It yields the protein CASGPDSFEEWTQYF.

This chain connects TRBV27 to TRBJ2-1, with 8 bases matching TRBD1. The CDR3 length is 17 residues. CDR1 is MNHEY and CDR2 is SMNVEV in the germline V gene (reference sequence). V shed 2 bases and J 0 bases; nucleotides not matched to a gene: 6. For the CDR3, the DNA is TGTGCCAGCAGTTTAGGGTGGGGACAGGCCTCCTACAATGAGCAGTTCTTC. Its protein product is CASSLGWGQASYNEQFF.

The CDR3 loop reads CAWKSAGNQPQHF. The CDR3 DNA reads TGTGCCTGGAAATCCGCGGGGAATCAGCCCCAGCATTTT. This sequence joins TRBV30 and TRBJ1-5; D not certain. This CDR3 region has 13 residues. Germline assignment: CDR1 GTSNPN and CDR2 SVGIG (reference sequence). V lost 4 bases and J lost 4, with 11 bases in between.

This chain uses TRBV29-1 with TRBJ1-1; D gene unclear. V was pared by 2 bases and J by 4 bases, with 11 bases between. The CDR3 consists of 13 residues. Looked up from germline, CDR1 is SQVTM and CDR2 is ANQGSEA. Here the CDR3 reads CSVERRAATEAFF. In nucleotides, the CDR3 is TGCAGCGTTGAAAGGAGGGCAGCCACTGAAGCTTTCTTT.

This clone was observed a few times. The gene calls are TRBV28 and TRBJ1-5, with TRBD1 identical over 8 bases. The CDR3 is 12 residues long. The V gene's germline CDR1 is MDHEN and CDR2 SYDVKM. CDR3 bases: TGTGCTGTACAGGGGGAACGTCAGCCCCAGCATTTT. It encodes CAVQGERQPQHF.

V and J are TRBV28 and TRBJ1-5, with D possibly being TRBD1 (5 bases). V lost 7 bases to trimming and J lost 1 base, with 17 bases between them. Germline values: CDR1 MDHEN, CDR2 SYDVKM. CDR3 length equals 16 residues. The CDR3 DNA follows: TGTGCCAGCACCGTGCGGGGGAGTACAAGCAATCAGCCCCAGCATTTT. Translation gives CASTVRGSTSNQPQHF. Full variable domain (outside the CDR3, taken from reference TRBV28 and TRBJ1-5): DVKVTQSSRYLVKRTGEKVFLECVQDMDHENMFWYRQDPGLGLRLIYFSYDVKMKEKGDIPEGYSVSREKKERFSLILESASTNQTSMYLCASTVRGSTSNQPQHFGDGTRLSIL.

The J gene is TRBJ2-7, the V gene TRBV5-5, with D tentatively TRBD2 (6 bases). The CDR3 consists of 15 residues. Germline V gene sequence: CDR1 SGHKS, CDR2 YYEKEE (reference sequence). With 0 bases removed from V and 1 base from J, the gap between germline ends came to 11 bases. The CDR3 reads CASSLAGGISYEQYF. In DNA form, the CDR3 reads TGTGCCAGCAGCTTGGCGGGCGGGATTTCCTACGAGCAGTACTTC.

V is TRBV2 and J is TRBJ1-1; D gene unclear. Germline V gene sequence: CDR1 SNHLY, CDR2 FYNNEI. V gave up 8 bases and J gave up 9 bases, with 7 bases separating them. This CDR3 contains 9 residues. DNA for the CDR3: TGTGCCAGCTCCACAAAAGCTTTCTTT. Its protein product is CASSTKAFF. The variable domain in full, completed from reference TRBV2 and TRBJ1-1, reads EPEVTQTPSHQVTQMGQEVILRCVPISNHLYFYWYRQILGQKVEFLVSFYNNEISEKSEIFDDQFSVERPDGSNFTLKIRSTKLEDSAMYFCASSTKAFFGQGTRLTVV.

The chain links TRBV7-2 to TRBJ1-2; no reliable D call. The germline CDR1 and CDR2 sequences are SGHTA and FQGNSA. Trimming took 3 bases from V and 7 from J, leaving 6 bases between them. The CDR3 is 11 amino acids. This chain's CDR3 is CASSFSRGYTF. In DNA, the CDR3 is TGTGCCAGCAGCTTTAGTCGTGGCTACACCTTC.

The chain has TRBV6-1 and TRBJ2-1; D gene uncertain. Germline assignment: CDR1 MNHNS and CDR2 SASEGT. This CDR3 has 14 amino acids. The ends were cut back, 7 bases at V and 6 bases at J, with 16 bases in the middle. Here the CDR3 DNA reads TGTGCCAGCATCCCCGTCTCCGCCGGCAATGAGCAGTTCTTC. It codes for CASIPVSAGNEQFF.

This chain uses TRBV7-2 with TRBJ1-5, with D hard to call. CDR3 length equals 16 residues. V was shortened by 2 bases and J by 2 bases, with 13 bases between the two germline ends. Germline lookup yields CDR1 SGHTA and CDR2 FQGNSA. This CDR3 is CASSLSSLQGNQPQHF. The CDR3 DNA follows: TGTGCCAGCAGCTTAAGTTCCCTCCAGGGCAATCAGCCCCAGCATTTT.

In DNA, the CDR3 is TGTGCCATCAGACTAGCCTATAGCACAGATACGCAGTATTTT. It specifies CAIRLAYSTDTQYF. The chain uses TRBV10-3 and TRBJ2-3; maybe TRBD2 (6 bases). Trimming cost V 6 bases and J 0 bases, with 10 bases left between them. Germline V gives CDR1 ENHRY, CDR2 SYGVKD. The CDR3 contains 14 residues.

The chain combines TRBV6-1 with TRBJ2-7; D might be TRBD1 (5 bases). The CDR3 loop spans 14 amino acids. The germline gives CDR1 MNHNS, CDR2 SASEGT. Trimming shortened V by 3 bases and J by 7 bases, and 16 bases separated the two germline ends. CDR3 sequence: CASSEGQETKEQYF. The CDR3 DNA follows: TGTGCCAGCAGTGAGGGGCAGGAAACGAAGGAGCAGTACTTC.

The chain is built from TRBV27 and TRBJ2-7; 8 bases are a match to TRBD2. Trimming at V came to 0 bases and at J to 8 bases, leaving 9 bases not matched to a gene. CDR1 is MNHEY and CDR2 is SMNVEV in the germline V gene (reference sequence). This CDR3 is 15 amino acids long. The CDR3 nucleotides read TGTGCCAGCAGTTTATCGACGAGCGGGAGCTCAAAGCAGTACTTC. As protein: CASSLSTSGSSKQYF.

The chain is built from TRBV29-1 and TRBJ1-2, with 12 nucleotides matching TRBD1. After removal of 6 bases from V and 8 bases from J, the junction contained 7 bases not matched to a gene. The CDR3 has 13 amino acids. From germline, CDR1 is SQVTM and CDR2 ANQGSEA. DNA for the CDR3: TGCAGCGTGGGGGACAGGGGGCGCAGAGGCTACACCTTC. Translated, it gives CSVGDRGRRGYTF.

The rearrangement joins TRBV7-2 to TRBJ1-5; 8 bases are shared with TRBD1. CDR3 size: 15 residues. Looked up from germline, CDR1 is SGHTA and CDR2 is FQGNSA. V trimming: 5 bases; J trimming: 5 bases; junction bases outside the gene matches: 8. In DNA form, the CDR3 reads TGTGCCAGCAGCGGACAGGGAGGAAGTCATCAGCCCCAGCATTTT. This sequence encodes CASSGQGGSHQPQHF.

The chain links TRBV9 to TRBJ2-1; D possibly corresponds to TRBD2 (5 bases). Germline CDR1 reads SGDLS; CDR2 reads YYNGEE. Trimming left V 6 bases short and J 4 bases short, with 17 bases between. The CDR3 contains 15 residues. The CDR3 DNA reads as TGTGCCAGCACCGGAGGCCCCTCGGGGTACAATGAGCAGTTCTTC. Protein product: CASTGGPSGYNEQFF. Full variable domain (remainder filled in from reference TRBV9 and TRBJ2-1): DSGVTQTPKHLITATGQRVTLRCSPRSGDLSVYWYQQSLDQGLQFLIQYYNGEERAKGNILERFSAQQFPDLHSELNLSSLELGDSALYFCASTGGPSGYNEQFFGPGTRLTVL.

The chain has TRBV5-1 and TRBJ2-7, with D perhaps TRBD1 (7 bases). Germline CDR1 and CDR2: SGHRS and YFSETQ. V lost 8 bases to trimming and J lost 0 bases, with 15 bases between them. The CDR3 has 14 amino acids. DNA of the CDR3: TGCGCCAGACCCCAGGGGGGCCTCTCCTACGAGCAGTACTTC. This encodes CARPQGGLSYEQYF.